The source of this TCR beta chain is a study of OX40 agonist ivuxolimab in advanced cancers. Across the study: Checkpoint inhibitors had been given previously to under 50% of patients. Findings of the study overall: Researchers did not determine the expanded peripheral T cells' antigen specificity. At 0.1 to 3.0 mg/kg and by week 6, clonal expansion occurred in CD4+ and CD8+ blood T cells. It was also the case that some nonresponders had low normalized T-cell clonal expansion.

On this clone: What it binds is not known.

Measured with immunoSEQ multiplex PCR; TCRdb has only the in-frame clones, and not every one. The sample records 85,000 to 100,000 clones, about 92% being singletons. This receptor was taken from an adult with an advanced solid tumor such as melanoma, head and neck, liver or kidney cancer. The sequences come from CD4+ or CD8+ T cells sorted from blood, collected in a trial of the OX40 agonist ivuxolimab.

The CDR3 bases are TGCGCCAGCAGCTTGGGGAATGGAGAGACCCAGTACTTC. Translated, it gives CASSLGNGETQYF. The chain combines TRBV5-1 with TRBJ2-5; D call uncertain. This CDR3 comprises 13 residues. Per the germline V gene, CDR1 is SGHRS and CDR2 is YFSETQ. V gave up 0 bases and J gave up 4 bases, with 7 bases separating them. Drawing the rest from reference TRBV5-1 and TRBJ2-5, the complete variable domain is KAGVTQTPRYLIKTRGQQVTLSCSPISGHRSVSWYQQTPGQGLQFLFEYFSETQRNKGNFPGRFSGRQFSNSRSEMNVSTLELGDSALYLCASSLGNGETQYFGPGTRLLVL.